A single sample gave rise to the 18 T cell receptor beta chains below, sequenced in a study of blood T cell repertoires in COVID-19. Assay: immunoSEQ multiplex PCR; the TCRdb copy retains only in-frame clones and omits some. The table includes fewer than 15,000 clones, about 80% detected once. The sample comprised peripheral blood. These receptors were taken from a woman older than 75 with acute or convalescent COVID-19.

The rearrangement links TRBV12-3 or TRBV12-4 to TRBJ2-2; D is unresolved. The V and J ends lost 5 bases and 6 bases respectively, with 7 bases between them. This CDR3 is 12 amino acids long. The CDR3 spells CASSPQAGELFF. For the CDR3, the DNA is TGTGCCAGCAGTCCACAAGCCGGGGAGCTGTTTTTT.

The J gene is TRBJ2-5, the V gene TRBV12-3 or TRBV12-4; TRBD1 is a possible D gene (6 bases). Trimming stripped 5 bases from V and 2 bases from J, with 9 bases between. The CDR3 has 13 residues. CDR3 nucleotide sequence: TGTGCCAGCAGTCGAGGGGGACAAGAGACCCAGTACTTC. The encoded protein is CASSRGGQETQYF.

The chain carries TRBV15 and TRBJ2-5; 7 bases are shared with TRBD1. This CDR3 contains 15 residues. Germline CDR1 reads LNHNV; CDR2 reads YYDKDF (reference sequence). The V gene end was trimmed by 0 bases and the J gene end by 5 bases; junction bases not matched to a gene: 6. The CDR3 DNA reads TGTGCCACCAGCAGAGACACAGGGGTAGGGGAGACCCAGTACTTC. It specifies CATSRDTGVGETQYF.

This rearrangement joins TRBV6-4 to TRBJ2-3; weak D call: TRBD1 (5 bases). The germline V gene has CDR1 MRHNA and CDR2 SNTAGT. V lost 3 bases and J 0 bases, leaving 10 bases between the germline ends. The CDR3 sequence is 15 residues long. The CDR3 region is CASSESRASTDTQYF. The CDR3 coding sequence is TGTGCCAGCAGTGAGTCCAGGGCCAGCACAGATACGCAGTATTTT.

V usage is TRBV3-1 (or the pseudogene TRBV3-2) and J usage is TRBJ1-6; 8 positions agree with TRBD1. Per the germline V gene, CDR1 is LGHDT and CDR2 is YNNKEL (reference sequence). The CDR3 has 15 residues. With V trimmed by 1 base and J by 9 bases, 5 bases remained unmatched. The CDR3: CASSQADRGGSPLHF. CDR3 DNA sequence: TGTGCCAGCAGCCAAGCCGACAGGGGTGGTTCACCCCTCCACTTT.

Only one count was recorded for this clone. The chain has TRBV4-1 and TRBJ2-2, with D unclear. V was trimmed by 4 bases and J by 0 bases, leaving 9 bases between them. The germline V gene has CDR1 MGHRA and CDR2 YSYEKL. The CDR3 covers 15 residues. In DNA form, the CDR3 reads TGCGCCAGCAGCCCACAGAGCTCGAACACCGGGGAGCTGTTTTTT. It is translated as CASSPQSSNTGELFF.

J is TRBJ1-1 and V is TRBV19; 7 positions match TRBD1. This CDR3 comprises 12 residues. V dropped 9 bases and J dropped 5; count of bases not matched to a gene: 6. Germline-derived CDR1 and CDR2 are LNHDA and SQIVND (reference sequence). Here the CDR3 DNA reads TGTGCCAGCAGACAGGGATCAACTGAAGCTTTCTTT. Translation gives CASRQGSTEAFF.

This rearrangement joins TRBV7-9 to TRBJ2-1; 9 bases agree with TRBD1. Germline V gives CDR1 SEHNR, CDR2 FQNEAQ (reference sequence). J lost 3 bases, V lost 3 bases, and 12 bases had no gene match. This CDR3 has 18 residues. The CDR3 protein is CASSFPPTGGFNYNEQFF. The CDR3 DNA reads TGTGCCAGCAGCTTCCCACCGACAGGGGGTTTTAACTACAATGAGCAGTTCTTC.

The chain employs TRBV5-8 and TRBJ1-4; D is perhaps TRBD1 (5 bases). Per germline, CDR1 SGHTS and CDR2 YDEGEE. Deletions cut 4 bases from V and 7 bases from J, with 14 bases between. This CDR3 is 14 amino acids long. DNA of the CDR3: TGTGCCAGCAGCCCTCAGGGAAGAAGTGAAAAACTGTTTTTT. Its protein is CASSPQGRSEKLFF.

This clone has only a few counts. J is TRBJ2-5 and V is TRBV10-3, with D tentatively TRBD2 (6 bases). Trimming left V 4 bases short and J 1 base short, with 7 bases between. The length of the CDR3 is 13 residues. Germline CDR1 reads ENHRY; CDR2 reads SYGVKD. The CDR3 protein is CAISGTTQETQYF. CDR3 nucleotide sequence: TGTGCCATCAGTGGGACTACCCAAGAGACCCAGTACTTC.

Only one count was recorded for this clone. This chain joins TRBV7-8 and TRBJ2-7; 7 bases align to TRBD2. J was trimmed by 0 bases and V by 5 bases; bases with no gene match: 7. This CDR3 has 15 amino acids. Germline assignment: CDR1 SGHVS and CDR2 FQNEAQ. The CDR3 DNA follows: TGTGCCAGCAGCCCACTCGGCGGGAGCTCCTACGAGCAGTACTTC. Translated: CASSPLGGSSYEQYF.

CDR3 nucleotides: TGTGCCAGCAGCCTGGTAGGGGGAAATTCACCCCTCCACTTT. Its protein is CASSLVGGNSPLHF. The rearrangement uses TRBV14 and TRBJ1-6; D might be TRBD1 (6 bases). V shed 4 bases and J shed 7 bases, with 11 bases lying between them. This CDR3 comprises 14 residues. The germline gives CDR1 SGHDN, CDR2 FVKESK.

V is TRBV9 and J is TRBJ1-4; 9 nucleotides line up with TRBD1. V lost 0 bases and J lost 4; bases outside the gene matches: 10. The germline CDR1 and CDR2 sequences are SGDLS and YYNGEE. The CDR3 totals 18 residues. The CDR3 region has the DNA TGTGCCAGCAGCGTAGGCGCCGGGACAGGGAATATTAATGAAAAACTGTTTTTT. It translates to CASSVGAGTGNINEKLFF.

The chain recombines TRBV6-5 with TRBJ2-1; the D gene is possibly TRBD2 (5 bases). Trimming stripped 6 bases from V and 3 bases from J, with 12 bases between. CDR1 MNHEY and CDR2 SVGAGI come from the germline V gene. The CDR3 has 14 residues. The CDR3 spells CASSSQDFYNEQFF. CDR3 in DNA: TGTGCCAGCAGCTCGCAGGACTTCTACAATGAGCAGTTCTTC.

The rearrangement links TRBV6-2 or TRBV6-3 to TRBJ1-1; D possibly corresponds to TRBD1 (5 bases). V was pared by 5 bases and J by 5 bases, with 18 bases between. This CDR3 has 15 residues. In germline, CDR1 is MNHEY, CDR2 SVGEGT. For the CDR3, the DNA is TGTGCCAGCAGTGACCCGACAGTGGGTCATACTGAAGCTTTCTTT. It specifies CASSDPTVGHTEAFF.

V is TRBV5-1 and J is TRBJ2-5; 9 nucleotides match TRBD1. The CDR3 has 14 amino acids. The J segment lost 5 bases and the V segment lost 5 bases, leaving 7 bases of the junction unmatched. Germline V gene lookup returns CDR1 SGHRS and CDR2 YFSETQ. This chain's CDR3 is CASRLQGARETQYF. The CDR3 region has the DNA TGCGCCAGCAGACTACAGGGGGCCCGGGAGACCCAGTACTTC.

This chain links TRBV7-9 with TRBJ1-4, with D hard to call. The CDR3 is 12 residues long. Trimming left V 2 bases short and J 8 bases short, with 6 bases between. From germline, CDR1 is SEHNR and CDR2 FQNEAQ (reference sequence). The CDR3 protein is CASSLNIEKLFF. CDR3 bases: TGTGCCAGCAGCTTAAATATAGAAAAACTGTTTTTT.

This clone was seen a few times. This chain links TRBV7-7 with TRBJ2-5; tentatively, D is TRBD2 (6 bases). The ends were cut back, 3 bases at V and 0 bases at J, with 11 bases in the middle. The CDR3 spans 15 residues. The germline V gene encodes CDR1 SSHAT and CDR2 FNYEAQ (reference sequence). The CDR3 region is CASSFTAGNQETQYF. The CDR3, as DNA: TGTGCCAGCAGCTTTACGGCGGGGAACCAAGAGACCCAGTACTTC.